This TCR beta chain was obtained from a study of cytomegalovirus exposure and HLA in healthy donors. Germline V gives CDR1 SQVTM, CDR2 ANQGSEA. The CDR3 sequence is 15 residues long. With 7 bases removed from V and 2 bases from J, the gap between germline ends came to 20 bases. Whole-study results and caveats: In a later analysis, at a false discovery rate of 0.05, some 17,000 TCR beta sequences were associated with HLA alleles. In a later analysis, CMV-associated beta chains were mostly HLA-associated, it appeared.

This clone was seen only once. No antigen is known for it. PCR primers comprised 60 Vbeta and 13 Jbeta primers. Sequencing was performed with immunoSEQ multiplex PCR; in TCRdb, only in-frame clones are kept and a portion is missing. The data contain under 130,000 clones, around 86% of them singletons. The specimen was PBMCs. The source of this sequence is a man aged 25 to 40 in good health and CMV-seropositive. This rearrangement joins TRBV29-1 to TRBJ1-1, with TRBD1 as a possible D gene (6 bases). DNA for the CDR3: TGCAGCGACACAGGGCCTTCTCCTGGAAACACTGAAGCTTTCTTT. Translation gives CSDTGPSPGNTEAFF.